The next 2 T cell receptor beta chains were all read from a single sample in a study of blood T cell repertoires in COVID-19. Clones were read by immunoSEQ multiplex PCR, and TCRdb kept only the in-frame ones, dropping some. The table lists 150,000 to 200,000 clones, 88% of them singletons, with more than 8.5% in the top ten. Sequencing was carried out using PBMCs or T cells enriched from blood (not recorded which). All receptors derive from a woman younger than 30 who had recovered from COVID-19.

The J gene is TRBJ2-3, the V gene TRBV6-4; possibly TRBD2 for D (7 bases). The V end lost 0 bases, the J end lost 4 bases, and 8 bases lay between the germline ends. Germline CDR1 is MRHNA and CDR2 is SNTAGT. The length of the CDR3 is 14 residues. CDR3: CASSDSGGPDTQYF. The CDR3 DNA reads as TGTGCCAGCAGTGACTCGGGGGGGCCAGATACGCAGTATTTT.

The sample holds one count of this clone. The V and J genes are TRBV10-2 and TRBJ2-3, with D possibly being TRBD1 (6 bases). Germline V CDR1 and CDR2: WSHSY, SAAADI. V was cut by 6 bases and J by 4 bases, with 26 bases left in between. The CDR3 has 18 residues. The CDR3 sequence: CASSPIPGDQGNPDTQYF. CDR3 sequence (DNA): TGCGCCAGCAGCCCGATTCCAGGGGACCAAGGAAATCCAGATACGCAGTATTTT.